One sample yielded the 8 T cell receptor beta chains listed below, sequenced in a study of blood T cell repertoires in COVID-19. Some clones are missing from TCRdb's copy, which holds only in-frame ones; the method was immunoSEQ multiplex PCR. This sample has fewer than 400,000 clones, with 65% to 85% found just once. The material sequenced was peripheral blood. Receptors were obtained from a man aged 30-40 years with active or convalescent COVID-19.

This clone came up once. The chain couples TRBV23-1 to TRBJ1-1; a possible D gene is TRBD1 (6 bases). Being an ORF, TRBV23-1 has a function that is uncertain. Trimming left V 5 bases short and J 5 bases short, with 15 bases between. The CDR3 totals 14 residues. The CDR3 region is CASSCGGLGTEAFF. The CDR3 DNA is TGCGCCAGCAGTTGCGGGGGCTTAGGGACTGAAGCTTTCTTT.

The rearrangement links TRBV4-3 to TRBJ2-1; the D is unclear. The CDR3 has 17 amino acids. V gave up 0 bases and J gave up 4 bases, with 16 bases separating them. CDR1 and CDR2 from the germline V gene are LGHNA and YSLEER. The CDR3, as DNA: TGCGCCAGCAGCCAAGATTTTATGGTAGCAGAGTACAATGAGCAGTTCTTC. It is translated as CASSQDFMVAEYNEQFF.

This clone was seen many times. The gene calls are TRBV19 and TRBJ1-5; TRBD1 is a possible D gene (6 bases). CDR3 length: 15 residues. Deletions cut 3 bases from V and 2 bases from J, with 11 bases between. CDR1 LNHDA and CDR2 SQIVND come from the germline V gene (reference sequence). CDR3 in amino acids: CASSMNRVGNQPQHF. The CDR3 coding sequence is TGTGCCAGTAGTATGAACAGGGTAGGCAATCAGCCCCAGCATTTT. Complete variable domain (other parts from reference TRBV19 and TRBJ1-5): DGGITQSPKYLFRKEGQNVTLSCEQNLNHDAMYWYRQDPGQGLRLIYYSQIVNDFQKGDIAEGYSVSREKKESFPLTVTSAQKNPTAFYLCASSMNRVGNQPQHFGDGTRLSIL.

The chain combines TRBV5-6 with TRBJ2-7; D might be TRBD2 (5 bases). V was cut by 2 bases and J by 6 bases, with 12 bases left in between. Germline values: CDR1 SGHDT, CDR2 YYEEEE. The CDR3 is 13 amino acids. Written as DNA, the CDR3 is TGTGCCAGCAGCTTCCAGGTAGCGTCCGAGCAGTACTTC. Amino acids: CASSFQVASEQYF.

This chain uses TRBV28 with TRBJ1-2; the D gene is possibly TRBD1 (6 bases). The CDR3 runs 15 residues. Trimming cost V 6 bases and J 3 bases, with 17 bases left between them. CDR1 and CDR2 from the germline V gene are MDHEN and SYDVKM. CDR3 sequence reads: CASRGRDKFYYGYTF. The CDR3 coding sequence is TGTGCCAGCAGAGGCCGGGACAAATTTTACTATGGCTACACCTTC.

This chain joins TRBV10-3 and TRBJ2-7, with D perhaps TRBD2 (5 bases). CDR1 ENHRY and CDR2 SYGVKD come from the germline V gene. This CDR3 region has 15 residues. Trimming stripped 0 bases from V and 1 base from J, with 10 bases between. CDR3 protein: CAISESAERSYEQYF. CDR3 sequence (DNA): TGTGCCATCAGTGAGTCAGCGGAGAGATCCTACGAGCAGTACTTC.

This clone was found once. This chain connects TRBV9 to TRBJ2-4; 11 bases map to TRBD2. CDR3 length: 16 residues. J lost 6 bases, V lost 3 bases, and 8 bases had no gene match. The germline gives CDR1 SGDLS, CDR2 YYNGEE. The CDR3 here is CASSAGLAVRGNIQYF. Written as DNA, the CDR3 is TGTGCCAGCAGCGCGGGACTAGCGGTAAGGGGAAACATTCAGTACTTC. Complete variable domain (other parts from reference TRBV9 and TRBJ2-4): DSGVTQTPKHLITATGQRVTLRCSPRSGDLSVYWYQQSLDQGLQFLIQYYNGEERAKGNILERFSAQQFPDLHSELNLSSLELGDSALYFCASSAGLAVRGNIQYFGAGTRLSVL.

The rearrangement uses TRBV6-2 or TRBV6-3 and TRBJ2-1; 7 bases match TRBD2. The V segment lost 6 bases and the J segment 4 bases; nucleotides outside the gene matches: 9. Per the germline V gene, CDR1 is MNHEY and CDR2 is SVGEGT. The CDR3 has 15 amino acids. This CDR3 is CASSPSGAQYNEQFF. The CDR3, as DNA: TGTGCCAGCAGCCCCAGCGGGGCCCAGTACAATGAGCAGTTCTTC.